The subject of this entry is one T cell receptor (beta chain). Its antigen is not yet known. It has no much larger one-base neighbor in the sample; base qualities were not kept. This sample stems from a study of blood T cell repertoires in COVID-19 (TCRdb year 2020). Concerning the study at large: Samples covering the acute and convalescent phases of COVID-19 were provided by collaborators in the United States, Italy and Spain. Subjects who had been exposed to COVID-19, were actively infected with it, or had recovered from it provided the deeply sampled blood TCRbeta repertoires that made up the dataset. The sample metadata nearly always contained a de-identified subject ID, COVID-19 status, age in years and sex. A freely available public database, intended as a resource for researchers studying the immune response to SARS-CoV-2, is where the repertoires were released. Samples came from the ongoing ImmuneRACE study (first 160 participants) plus 1,254 subjects from 6 global collaborators. HLA class I and class II types, where available, came from metadata supplied by the sample provider rather than from assay-based typing. The material from the prospective study consisted of cDNA or gDNA derived from T cells, B-cell-depleted T cells, or PBMCs.

Collaborating institutions collected whole blood in K2EDTA tubes following their own protocols. For TCRbeta analysis, collaborator samples were shipped as frozen whole blood, as isolated PBMCs, or as DNA extracted from either sample type. The immunoSEQ Assay, a bias-controlled multiplex PCR, was used to amplify TCRbeta CDR3 regions from genomic DNA. In the source study's methods: The number of nucleated cells in each sample was estimated by amplification of reference gene primers within the assay. To quantify the absolute abundance of each unique TCRbeta CDR3 rearrangement, sequence reads were collapsed and filtered. Productive Simpson clonality was computed per sample as the square root of Simpson's diversity index over productive rearrangements. TCRdb limited this immuneACCESS table to in-frame rearrangements with V and J called. A share of clones is missing; checked studies link under half to unresolved V genes, and the rest is unexplained. That table is the source of V, J and clone size, and D and trimming were worked out from the DNA. Present in this sample are under 250,000 clones, 75% to 90% of which were seen just once. Roughly 2.7% of the sample is taken by the ten largest.

Points the paper makes about the study in general: The amount of clinical and demographic metadata varied by source and participant and was provided uncurated.

CDR1 and CDR2 (MNHEY, SVGEGT) derive from the germline V gene. The junction carries 5 bases between V and J, which are trimmed by 5 bases and 3 bases respectively. Reading from cysteine to phenylalanine, the CDR3 counts 11 amino acids. CDR3 DNA only is kept here, 33 bases in frame from base 1. Sequenced material: peripheral blood. The chain is assembled from TRBV6-2 or TRBV6-3 and TRBJ2-7, with the D gene uncertain. The source of this sequence is a woman in her sixties or seventies with active or convalescent COVID-19. At the DNA level, the sequence is TGTGCCAGCAGTCCCAGCTACGAGCAGTACTTC. Its coded protein is CASSPSYEQYF.